This paragraph covers one TCR beta chain sequence. Its antigen is unknown. Every bit of the isolated RNA underwent reverse transcription, so sequencing read expressed TCRB transcripts. Using immunoSEQ multiplex PCR, the repertoire was profiled, and TCRdb retains in-frame clones only, with some absent. The table shows under 550,000 clones, with more than 9.5% occurring only once. This sample was included in a study of beta chain features in type 1 diabetes. About the research overall: All samples combined gave roughly 100,000,000 sorted cells for examination.

The CDR3 is 13 amino acids. Germline CDR1 is MNHNY and CDR2 is SVGAGI (reference sequence). Trimming removed 7 bases from V and 3 bases from J, with 12 bases in between. Points from the study as a whole: High-TCR-expressing cells could be over-represented by cDNA sequencing. Shortening of TCRB CDR3s, moderate but significant, appeared in all four CD4+ subsets of Type 1 diabetes patients.

Sequencing was carried out using naive CD4+ T cells from blood. The chain couples TRBV6-6 to TRBJ2-5; D unclear. The receptor comes from a woman between 18 and 29 years old in good health. CDR3 protein: CASTGHAKETQYF. CDR3 in DNA: TGTGCCAGCACCGGCCACGCGAAAGAGACCCAGTACTTC.